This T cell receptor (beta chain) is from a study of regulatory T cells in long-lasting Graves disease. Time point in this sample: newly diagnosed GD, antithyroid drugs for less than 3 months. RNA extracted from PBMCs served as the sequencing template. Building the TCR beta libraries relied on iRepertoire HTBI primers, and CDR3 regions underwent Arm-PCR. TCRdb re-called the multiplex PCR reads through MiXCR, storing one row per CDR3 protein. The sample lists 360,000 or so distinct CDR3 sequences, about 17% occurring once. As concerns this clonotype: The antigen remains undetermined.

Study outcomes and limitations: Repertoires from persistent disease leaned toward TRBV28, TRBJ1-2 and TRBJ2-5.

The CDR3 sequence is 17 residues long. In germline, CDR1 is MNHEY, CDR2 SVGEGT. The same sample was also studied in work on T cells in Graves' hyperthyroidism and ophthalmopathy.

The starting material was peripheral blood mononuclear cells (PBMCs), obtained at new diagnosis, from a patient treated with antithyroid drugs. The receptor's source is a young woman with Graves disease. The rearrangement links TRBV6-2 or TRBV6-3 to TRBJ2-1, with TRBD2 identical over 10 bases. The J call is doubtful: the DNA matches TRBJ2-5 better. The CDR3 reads CASSYSSGGAFRGTQYF. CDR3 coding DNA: TGTGCCAGCAGTTACTCGAGCGGGGGGGCGTTTAGGGGGACCCAGTACTTC.